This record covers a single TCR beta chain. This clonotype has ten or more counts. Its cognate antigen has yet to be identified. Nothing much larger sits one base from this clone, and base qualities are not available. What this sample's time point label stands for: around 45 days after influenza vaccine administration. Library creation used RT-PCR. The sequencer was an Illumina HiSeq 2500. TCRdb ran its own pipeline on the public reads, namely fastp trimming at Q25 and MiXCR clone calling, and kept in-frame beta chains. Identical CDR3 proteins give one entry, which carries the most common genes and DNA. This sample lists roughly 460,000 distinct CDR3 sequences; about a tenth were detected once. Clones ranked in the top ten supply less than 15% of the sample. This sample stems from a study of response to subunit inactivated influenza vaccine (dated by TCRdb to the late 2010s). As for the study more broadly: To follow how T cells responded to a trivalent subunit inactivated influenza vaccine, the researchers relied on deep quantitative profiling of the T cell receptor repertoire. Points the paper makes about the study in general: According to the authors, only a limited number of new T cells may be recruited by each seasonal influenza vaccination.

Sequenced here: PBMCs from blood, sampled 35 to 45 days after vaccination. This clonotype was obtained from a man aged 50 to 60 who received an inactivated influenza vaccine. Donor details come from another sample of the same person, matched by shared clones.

The CDR3 region has the sequence CSVDRTANTEAFF. In nucleotides, the sequence is TGCAGCGTCGATCGGACAGCGAACACTGAAGCTTTCTTT. The chain joins TRBV29-1 to TRBJ1-1; matching of 6 bases hints at TRBD1 as the D gene. The germline V gene encodes CDR1 SQVTM and CDR2 ANQGSEA. V is shortened by 6 bases, J by 1 base, and the region joining them spans 12 bases. The CDR3 goes from the cysteine to the phenylalanine over 13 residues. The kept DNA is CDR3 alone, 39 bases in frame from the first base. The CDR3, completed at both ends by the reference TRBV29-1 and TRBJ1-1 genes, gives the full variable domain SAVISQKPSRDICQRGTSLTIQCQVDSQVTMMFWYRQQPGQSLTLIATANQGSEATYESGFVIDKFPISRPNLTFSTLTVSNMSPEDSSIYLCSVDRTANTEAFFGQGTRLTVV.